This T cell receptor beta chain was recorded in a study of blood T cell repertoires in COVID-19. V was clipped by 6 bases and J by 4 bases, with 7 bases between them. This CDR3 spans 12 amino acids. Clones were read by immunoSEQ multiplex PCR, and TCRdb kept only the in-frame ones, dropping some. The table shows 150,000 to 200,000 clones, with roughly 84% occurring only once. The clonotype comes from a man in his forties or fifties with acute or convalescent COVID-19. Input material: peripheral blood. The chain is built from TRBV12-3 or TRBV12-4 and TRBJ1-5, with D unclear. CDR3 DNA: TGTGCCAGCAGCCCGAGTAATCAGCCCCAGCATTTT. This translates into CASSPSNQPQHF.